The source of this TCR beta chain is a study of vaccination and CD4 T cells after COVID-19. In regard to this clonotype: Its cognate antigen is unknown.

The treatment: 10-day PBMC culture with coronavirus spike peptide pools or control peptides (ViraFEST assay). Cultured CD4+ T cell DNA was sequenced using the Oncomine TCR Beta short-read assay. Each CDR3 protein is one row after TCRdb ran MiXCR on the PCR reads. Of roughly 25,000 distinct CDR3 sequences listed, 62% are singletons. This CDR3 region has 15 residues. V was pared by 4 bases and J by 7 bases, with 19 bases between. Per germline, CDR1 SGHTA and CDR2 FQGNSA. The J gene is TRBJ1-2, the V gene TRBV7-2; D gene uncertain. Sequenced: CD4+ T cells from blood, cultured in vitro. The TCR originated in a human donor who had recovered from COVID-19. CDR3 nucleotide sequence: TGTGCCAGCAGCTCCGATCTGACTCTTTCCGGTGGCTACACCTTC. Translation: CASSSDLTLSGGYTF.